The TCR beta chain under discussion was sequenced for a study of human T cells and chemical hapten exposure. Time point: patch test 1, 2 weeks after DPC sensitization. Treatment in this sample: therapeutic diphenylcyclopropenone sensitization with weekly scalp DPC. This clonotype was seen a few times. MiXCR, run by TCRdb on the RACE reads, gives a single entry per CDR3 protein. This table has about 360,000 distinct CDR3 sequences, about 4.4% appearing once. This specimen was whole blood, taken in connection with sensitization to the hapten diphenylcyclopropenone (DPC). This clonotype was obtained from a woman in her fifties or sixties with alopecia areata. Some clones in this sample may be carry-over from other donors' samples.

CDR3 protein: CASSWGWASGKEQYF. In DNA form, the CDR3 reads TGTGCCAGCAGTTGGGGCTGGGCTAGCGGGAAAGAGCAGTACTTC. The rearrangement uses TRBV28 and TRBJ2-7, with 9 bases fitting TRBD2. The length of the CDR3 is 15 residues. J lost 7 bases, V lost 4 bases, and 11 bases had no gene match. Germline-derived CDR1 and CDR2 are MDHEN and SYDVKM.